Listed below are T cell receptor beta chains from one sample, sequenced in a study of shared clonotypes between healthy human individuals. Repertoires were generated with immunoSEQ multiplex PCR, while TCRdb's copy carries only in-frame clones and drops some. The sample has 2.5 million or so clones; approximately 90% are singletons. The specimen sequenced was naive CD4+ T cells sorted from blood. Source of these receptors: a man aged 18-30 years in good health. Each CDR3 is given with its conserved first and last residue. D genes are given only for firm matches. Not all rows give a size; the values are once, few, many and, for expanded clones, a class.

V: TRBV10-3; D: NA; J: TRBJ2-7; size: NA; CDR3: CAIRGSSYEQYF; DNA: TGTGCCATCAGGGGGTCTTCCTACGAGCAGTACTTC
V: TRBV4-1; D: TRBD1; J: TRBJ2-7; size: once; CDR3: CASSPSNRPGQGAGEQYF; DNA: TGCGCCAGCAGCCCCTCTAACAGACCGGGACAGGGGGCTGGGGAGCAGTACTTC
V: TRBV5-6; D: NA; J: TRBJ2-3; size: NA; CDR3: CASSLVRTDTQYF; DNA: TGTGCCAGCAGCTTGGTCCGGACAGATACGCAGTATTTT
V: TRBV6-5; D: NA; J: TRBJ2-5; size: NA; CDR3: CASSYLVGAETQYF; DNA: TGTGCCAGCAGTTACCTTGTGGGAGCAGAGACCCAGTACTTC
V: TRBV10-2; D: NA; J: TRBJ2-3; size: NA; CDR3: CASSQQGVGWDTQYF; DNA: TGCGCCAGCAGTCAACAGGGAGTTGGGTGGGATACGCAGTATTTT
V: TRBV11-2; D: NA; J: TRBJ2-5; size: NA; CDR3: CASSLDHGTQETQYF; DNA: TGTGCCAGCAGCTTAGATCACGGTACCCAAGAGACCCAGTACTTC
V: TRBV18; D: NA; J: TRBJ2-1; size: once; CDR3: CASSPPGGSYNEQFF; DNA: TGTGCCAGCTCACCACCCGGGGGATCCTACAATGAGCAGTTCTTC
V: TRBV18; D: NA; J: TRBJ2-1; size: NA; CDR3: CASSTGGFLYNEQFF; DNA: TGTGCCAGCTCAACCGGGGGATTCCTGTACAATGAGCAGTTCTTC
V: TRBV5-4; D: TRBD2; J: TRBJ2-3; size: NA; CDR3: CASSKTSGSTDTQYF; DNA: TGTGCCAGCAGCAAGACTAGCGGGAGTACAGATACGCAGTATTTT
V: TRBV19; D: NA; J: TRBJ2-5; size: NA; CDR3: CASRDRKETQYF; DNA: TGTGCCAGTAGGGACAGAAAAGAGACCCAGTACTTC
V: TRBV4-1; D: NA; J: TRBJ2-6; size: NA; CDR3: CASSQVMGAGANVLTF; DNA: TGCGCCAGCAGCCAAGTAATGGGGGCCGGGGCCAACGTCCTGACTTTC
V: TRBV10-3; D: NA; J: TRBJ2-2; size: NA; CDR3: CAIRADSTGELFF; DNA: TGTGCCATCAGGGCGGACAGCACCGGGGAGCTGTTTTTT
V: TRBV5-1; D: TRBD2; J: TRBJ2-3; size: once; CDR3: CASSHEDWASGDTQYF; DNA: TGCGCCAGCAGCCACGAAGATTGGGCTAGCGGAGATACGCAGTATTTT
V: TRBV6-1; D: NA; J: TRBJ2-7; size: NA; CDR3: CASNDPGLQYEQYF; DNA: TGTGCCAGCAATGACCCGGGACTCCAATACGAGCAGTACTTC
V: TRBV21-1; D: NA; J: TRBJ2-1; size: NA; CDR3: CASMGSCGLPAGDYNEQFF; DNA: TGTGCCAGCATGGGGTCTTGTGGGTTGCCGGCGGGAGACTACAATGAGCAGTTCTTC
V: TRBV18; D: NA; J: TRBJ1-6; size: NA; CDR3: CASSQEGNSPLHF; DNA: TGTGCCAGCTCACAGGAAGGTAATTCACCCCTCCACTTT
V: TRBV9; D: NA; J: TRBJ1-1; size: NA; CDR3: CASSVDPGAVTEAFF; DNA: TGTGCCAGCAGCGTAGACCCGGGGGCAGTCACTGAAGCTTTCTTT
V: TRBV11-2; D: TRBD2; J: TRBJ2-1; size: NA; CDR3: CASSLVGTSGGYGEQFF; DNA: TGTGCCAGCAGCTTAGTCGGGACTAGCGGGGGCTACGGTGAGCAGTTCTTC
V: TRBV7-9; D: NA; J: TRBJ2-7; size: NA; CDR3: CASSSDHYEQYF; DNA: TGTGCCAGCAGCTCTGACCACTACGAGCAGTACTTC
V: TRBV18; D: NA; J: TRBJ1-3; size: NA; CDR3: CASSPMAGSGNTIYF; DNA: TGTGCCAGCTCACCTATGGCAGGGTCTGGAAACACCATATATTTT
V: TRBV6-5; D: NA; J: TRBJ2-1; size: NA; CDR3: CASSYGGAPNYNEQFF; DNA: TGTGCCAGCAGTTACGGGGGGGCCCCAAATTACAATGAGCAGTTCTTC
V: TRBV4-2; D: NA; J: TRBJ1-4; size: NA; CDR3: CASSPVVREQNEKLFF; DNA: TGTGCCAGCAGCCCGGTCGTCAGGGAGCAAAATGAAAAACTGTTTTTT
V: TRBV5-1; D: NA; J: TRBJ1-3; size: NA; CDR3: CASSRGGSKGNTIYF; DNA: TGCGCCAGCAGCCGTGGGGGCAGCAAGGGAAACACCATATATTTT
V: TRBV6-1; D: TRBD1; J: TRBJ1-2; size: NA; CDR3: CASSGDSHGYTF; DNA: TGTGCCAGCAGTGGGGACAGTCACGGCTACACCTTC
V: TRBV29-1; D: NA; J: TRBJ2-7; size: once; CDR3: CSVPSPDLLEQYF; DNA: TGCAGCGTCCCATCCCCAGATCTACTCGAGCAGTACTTC
V: TRBV10-2; D: NA; J: TRBJ2-5; size: NA; CDR3: CASSESAGRVETQYF; DNA: TGCGCCAGCAGTGAGTCGGCAGGGCGGGTGGAGACCCAGTACTTC
V: TRBV28; D: NA; J: TRBJ2-7; size: NA; CDR3: CASSQPWTVTTENSYEQYF; DNA: TGTGCCAGCAGCCAACCCTGGACAGTGACCACCGAAAACTCCTACGAGCAGTACTTC
V: TRBV7-3; D: NA; J: TRBJ2-2; size: NA; CDR3: CASKQTNTGELFF; DNA: TGTGCCAGTAAACAGACGAACACCGGGGAGCTGTTTTTT
V: TRBV4-3; D: TRBD2; J: TRBJ2-3; size: NA; CDR3: CASSQVGTSGKDTQYF; DNA: TGCGCCAGCAGCCAAGTCGGGACTAGCGGGAAAGATACGCAGTATTTT
V: TRBV19; D: TRBD1; J: TRBJ1-4; size: NA; CDR3: CASSTDRGGTNEKLFF; DNA: TGTGCCAGTAGTACGGACAGGGGAGGAACTAATGAAAAACTGTTTTTT
V: TRBV27; D: TRBD1; J: TRBJ1-5; size: NA; CDR3: CASSSQGASQPQHF; DNA: TGTGCCAGCAGTTCACAGGGGGCAAGTCAGCCCCAGCATTTT